This T cell receptor beta chain is drawn from a study of blood T cell repertoires in COVID-19. Across the whole study: COVID-19 samples collected from the United States, Italy and Spain covered acute and convalescent phases. T cells, B-cell-depleted T cells, or PBMCs supplied cDNA or gDNA.

This CDR3 contains 19 residues. In germline, CDR1 is SGHTA, CDR2 FQGNSA. Trimming at V came to 1 base and at J to 3 bases, leaving 15 bases not matched to a gene. Under the authors' procedure: Researchers report that nucleated cell counts were estimated from reference gene primer amplification. The method was immunoSEQ multiplex PCR; TCRdb's version includes in-frame clones alone and lacks a portion of them. V and J calls and clone size follow that table, whereas D and trimming were derived from the DNA. The sample lists approximately 210,000 clones, 80% to 90% occurring once. The clonotype originates from a man aged 18 to 30 with active or convalescent COVID-19. Sample: peripheral blood. The chain joins TRBV7-2 to TRBJ2-1; the match to TRBD2 covers 7 bases. DNA for the CDR3: TGTGCCAGCAGCTTAGTCGTCCGCCCGAGGGAGCGGGGCTACAATGAGCAGTTCTTC. This codes for CASSLVVRPRERGYNEQFF. Drawing the rest from reference TRBV7-2 and TRBJ2-1, the complete variable domain is GAGVSQSPSNKVTEKGKDVELRCDPISGHTALYWYRQSLGQGLEFLIYFQGNSAPDKSGLPSDRFSAERTGGSVSTLTIQRTQQEDSAVYLCASSLVVRPRERGYNEQFFGPGTRLTVL.